This entry concerns a single T cell receptor (beta chain). Its cognate antigen is unknown. The CDR3 contains 13 residues. Germline loops: CDR1 MNHEY, CDR2 SVGEGT. Trimming removed 8 bases from V and 3 bases from J, with 13 bases in between. The data originate from a study of T cell repertoires in cytomegalovirus infection. Turning to the study itself: Epitope selection comprised recently identified HLA-C-restricted CMV epitopes and well-studied HLA-B-restricted CMV epitopes. CMV infection and matching HLA type were both indicated by public TCR beta signatures. Study findings and constraints: Within the response measured ex vivo, HLA-C-restricted CMV-specific TCR beta clonotypes were dominant.

Using its own MiXCR run on the reads, TCRdb lists one record per CDR3 protein. The sample includes roughly 120,000 distinct CDR3 sequences, 30% of them seen just once. The chain carries TRBV6-2 or TRBV6-3 and TRBJ1-2; D is unresolved. This TCR came from a human donor in good health (CMV status not recorded). Some clones in this sample may be carry-over from other donors' samples. The sample consisted of CD8+ T cells from cultured PBMCs, taken from culture after CMV antigen stimulation. The DNA of the CDR3 is TGTGCCAGCTACAGCGGGCTGGACTATGGCTACACCTTC. This encodes CASYSGLDYGYTF.